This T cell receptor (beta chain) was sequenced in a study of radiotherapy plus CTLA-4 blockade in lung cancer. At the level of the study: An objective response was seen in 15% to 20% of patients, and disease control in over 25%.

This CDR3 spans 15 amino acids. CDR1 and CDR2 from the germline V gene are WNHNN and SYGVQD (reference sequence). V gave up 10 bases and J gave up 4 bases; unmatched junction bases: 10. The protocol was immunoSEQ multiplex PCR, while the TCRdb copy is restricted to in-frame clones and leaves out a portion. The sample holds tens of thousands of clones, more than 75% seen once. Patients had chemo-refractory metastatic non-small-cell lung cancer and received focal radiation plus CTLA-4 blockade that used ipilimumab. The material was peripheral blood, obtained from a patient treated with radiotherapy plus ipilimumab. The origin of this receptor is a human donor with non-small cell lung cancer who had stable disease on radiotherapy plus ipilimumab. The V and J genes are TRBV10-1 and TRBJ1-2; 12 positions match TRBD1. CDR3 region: CATDPGQGATYGYTF. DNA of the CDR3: TGCGCCACAGACCCGGGACAGGGGGCGACCTATGGCTACACCTTC.